A single sample gave rise to the 26 T cell receptor beta chains below, sequenced in a study of blood T cell repertoires in COVID-19. TCRdb keeps only in-frame clones here, not all; method: immunoSEQ multiplex PCR. The sample shows around 110,000 clones, less than 95% of them seen only once. Material for sequencing was peripheral blood. These receptors were obtained from a human donor with active COVID-19. The donor label of this sample is uncertain.

J is TRBJ2-5 and V is TRBV5-1; 7 bases line up with TRBD1. Trimming took 5 bases from V and 1 from J; bases not matched to a gene: 14. The CDR3 has 17 residues. The V gene's germline CDR1 is SGHRS and CDR2 YFSETQ. CDR3 nucleotide sequence: TGCGCCAGCAGTCTTCGACAGGGCTCTCCGATCCAAGAGACCCAGTACTTC. Translation: CASSLRQGSPIQETQYF. The full variable domain, its missing parts supplied by reference TRBV5-1 and TRBJ2-5, is KAGVTQTPRYLIKTRGQQVTLSCSPISGHRSVSWYQQTPGQGLQFLFEYFSETQRNKGNFPGRFSGRQFSNSRSEMNVSTLELGDSALYLCASSLRQGSPIQETQYFGPGTRLLVL.

The chain uses TRBV28 and TRBJ1-1, with TRBD1 matching over 7 bases. The CDR3 spans 14 residues. In germline, CDR1 is MDHEN, CDR2 SYDVKM. The V gene end was trimmed by 6 bases and the J gene end by 1 base; junction bases not matched to a gene: 5. CDR3 sequence: CASRAGQTNTEAFF. The DNA of the CDR3 is TGTGCCAGCAGGGCGGGACAGACGAACACTGAAGCTTTCTTT.

This rearrangement joins TRBV5-1 to TRBJ2-3; TRBD2 matches 7 bases. CDR3 length: 15 amino acids. Germline lookup yields CDR1 SGHRS and CDR2 YFSETQ. V lost 2 bases to trimming and J lost 0 bases; unmatched junction nucleotides: 3. The CDR3 region has the DNA TGCGCCAGCAGCTTACTAGCGCATAGCACAGATACGCAGTATTTT. This translates into CASSLLAHSTDTQYF.

This rearrangement joins TRBV7-9 to TRBJ2-1; 7 nucleotides align to TRBD2. Trimming at V came to 5 bases and at J to 2 bases, leaving 3 bases not matched to a gene. This CDR3 comprises 14 residues. CDR1 SEHNR and CDR2 FQNEAQ come from the germline V gene (reference sequence). DNA of the CDR3: TGTGCCAGCAGCGAGCGGGAAGCCTACAATGAGCAGTTCTTC. It codes for CASSEREAYNEQFF.

The chain links TRBV19 to TRBJ1-2; no firm D call. Germline values: CDR1 LNHDA, CDR2 SQIVND (reference sequence). V was pared by 8 bases and J by 4 bases, with 23 bases between. The CDR3 covers 16 residues. Here the CDR3 reads CASVTSGISTVYGYTF. CDR3 nucleotide sequence: TGTGCCAGTGTGACTTCCGGGATTTCGACCGTCTATGGCTACACCTTC.

This chain uses TRBV15 with TRBJ2-1; D perhaps matches TRBD2 (6 bases). Trimming cost V 1 base and J 4 bases, with 11 bases left between them. CDR1 LNHNV and CDR2 YYDKDF come from the germline V gene (reference sequence). The CDR3 contains 15 residues. DNA of the CDR3: TGTGCCACCAGCAGAGTTGGCGGGGAATACAATGAGCAGTTCTTC. Translating gives CATSRVGGEYNEQFF.

The V gene is TRBV5-4, the J gene TRBJ1-6; 7 nucleotides line up with TRBD1. CDR3 length: 17 residues. Losses at the gene ends were 0 bases for V and 6 bases for J; bases not matched to a gene: 9. Looked up from germline, CDR1 is SGHNT and CDR2 is YYREEE (reference sequence). The CDR3, as DNA: TGTGCCAGCAGCTTGGAGTTAAGGGGGCACGCTAATTCACCCCTCCACTTT. Its translation is CASSLELRGHANSPLHF.

This sequence joins TRBV5-1 and TRBJ2-5, with 9 bases lining up with TRBD1. CDR1 is SGHRS and CDR2 is YFSETQ in the germline V gene. The V gene end was trimmed by 7 bases and the J gene end by 5 bases; junction bases not matched to a gene: 6. This CDR3 has 13 residues. CDR3 nucleotides: TGCGCCAGCTCCAGGACAGGGGTGGAGACCCAGTACTTC. Its protein is CASSRTGVETQYF.

V gene TRBV20-1 combines with J gene TRBJ1-6; 9 nucleotides align to TRBD1. From germline, CDR1 is DFQATT and CDR2 SNEGSKA (reference sequence). The J segment lost 6 bases and the V segment lost 3 bases, leaving 3 bases of the junction unmatched. This CDR3 is built from 14 residues. The CDR3 spells CSASLQGANSPLHF. As DNA, the CDR3 is TGCAGTGCTAGTTTACAGGGGGCTAATTCACCCCTCCACTTT.

Only a few counts were recorded for this clone. This chain uses TRBV5-6 with TRBJ1-6, with a tentative D call TRBD1 (6 bases). Germline V gives CDR1 SGHDT, CDR2 YYEEEE. Trimming shortened V by 6 bases and J by 9 bases, and 13 bases separated the two germline ends. The CDR3 has 13 residues. The CDR3 sequence is CASNSGVISPLHF. CDR3 coding DNA: TGTGCCAGCAATTCAGGGGTTATTTCACCCCTCCACTTT.

This sequence joins TRBV10-2 and TRBJ2-1; 7 nucleotides line up with TRBD1. Germline-derived CDR1 and CDR2 are WSHSY and SAAADI. The J segment lost 5 bases and the V segment lost 5 bases, leaving 6 bases of the junction unmatched. The CDR3 loop spans 14 amino acids. CDR3 DNA: TGCGCCAGCAGTTTATCCGGGACAGACAATGAGCAGTTCTTC. Its protein product is CASSLSGTDNEQFF.

This chain connects TRBV2 to TRBJ2-7, with D tentatively TRBD2 (5 bases). Germline V gene sequence: CDR1 SNHLY, CDR2 FYNNEI. The CDR3 covers 11 residues. V shed 8 bases and J shed 4 bases, with 9 bases lying between them. CDR3 protein: CASARLYEQYF. The CDR3 DNA follows: TGTGCCAGCGCCCGACTATACGAGCAGTACTTC. Together with reference TRBV2 and TRBJ2-7, the CDR3 gives the full variable domain: EPEVTQTPSHQVTQMGQEVILRCVPISNHLYFYWYRQILGQKVEFLVSFYNNEISEKSEIFDDQFSVERPDGSNFTLKIRSTKLEDSAMYFCASARLYEQYFGPGTRLTVT.

DNA for the CDR3: TGCGCCAGCAAGGACAGGTTGGATCAGCCCCAGCATTTT. This sequence encodes CASKDRLDQPQHF. This chain uses TRBV10-2 with TRBJ1-5; TRBD1 matches 7 bases. Germline CDR1 is WSHSY and CDR2 is SAAADI. Trimming took 7 bases from V and 5 from J; bases not matched to a gene: 5. This CDR3 is 13 amino acids long.

This sequence joins TRBV7-2 and TRBJ1-2; no clear D. V lost 1 base and J 7 bases, leaving 10 bases between the germline ends. The CDR3 totals 13 residues. Germline CDR1 SGHTA, CDR2 FQGNSA. CDR3 loop: CASSLEAVRGYTF. In DNA form, the CDR3 reads TGTGCCAGCAGCTTAGAAGCCGTTCGTGGCTACACCTTC.

This chain connects TRBV4-1 to TRBJ1-5, with 8 bases matching TRBD1. V lost 1 base and J lost 2; bases outside the gene matches: 4. From germline, CDR1 is MGHRA and CDR2 YSYEKL. The CDR3 is 16 residues long. CDR3 residues: CASSQGTGPRNQPQHF. The CDR3 DNA follows: TGCGCCAGCAGCCAAGGGACAGGGCCGCGCAATCAGCCCCAGCATTTT.

The chain carries TRBV4-3 and TRBJ2-7; D is perhaps TRBD1 (5 bases). V was cut by 5 bases and J by 5 bases, with 16 bases left in between. CDR3 length: 14 amino acids. Germline values: CDR1 LGHNA, CDR2 YSLEER. The CDR3 spells CASSAQSGYDEQYF. For the CDR3, the DNA is TGCGCCAGCAGCGCGCAGTCAGGGTACGACGAGCAGTACTTC.

The chain joins TRBV3-1 (or the pseudogene TRBV3-2) to TRBJ2-1; D is ambiguous. Per the germline V gene, CDR1 is LGHDT and CDR2 is YNNKEL (reference sequence). This CDR3 comprises 18 residues. Trimming removed 0 bases from V and 0 bases from J, with 15 bases in between. In DNA, the CDR3 is TGTGCCAGCAGCCAAGAGCCCCCCTCGCTAAGCTCCTACAATGAGCAGTTCTTC. This codes for CASSQEPPSLSSYNEQFF.

In its sample, this clone was seen once. The chain has TRBV29-1 and TRBJ2-1; D gene unclear. The CDR3 consists of 11 residues. V lost 4 bases to trimming and J lost 8 bases, with 9 bases between them. CDR1 and CDR2 (germline): SQVTM, ANQGSEA. The chain's CDR3 is CSVGHIDEQFF. The CDR3 DNA follows: TGCAGCGTTGGACACATAGATGAGCAGTTCTTC.

The genes are TRBV3-1 (or the pseudogene TRBV3-2) and TRBJ2-4, with 7 positions matching TRBD2. Trimming removed 4 bases from V and 8 bases from J; junction bases left unmatched: 5. Germline lookup yields CDR1 LGHDT and CDR2 YNNKEL (reference sequence). The CDR3 spans 13 residues. The CDR3 DNA is TGTGCCAGCAGCCTGGGAGGGGTGTACATTCAGTACTTC. It is translated as CASSLGGVYIQYF.

The chain is built from TRBV18 and TRBJ2-7; 9 bases match TRBD2. Germline-derived CDR1 and CDR2 are KGHSH and LQKENI. Unmatched junction bases numbered 4, after V lost 2 bases and J lost 2 bases. The CDR3 extends over 15 amino acids. Here the CDR3 DNA reads TGTGCCAGCTCACCAATTAGCGGGGGACCCTACGAGCAGTACTTC. This gives the protein CASSPISGGPYEQYF.

This clone has just a few counts. The V and J genes are TRBV6-5 and TRBJ2-5, with TRBD2 identical over 9 bases. The CDR3 runs to 15 residues. V shed 10 bases and J 5 bases; nucleotides not matched to a gene: 14. Germline V lookup: CDR1 MNHEY, CDR2 SVGAGI. The CDR3 nucleotides are TGTGCCATAAAACTTCCGGGACTAGCATCCGAGACCCAGTACTTC. Amino acid sequence: CAIKLPGLASETQYF.

The chain links TRBV25-1 to TRBJ1-1; D call uncertain. Per the germline V gene, CDR1 is MGHDK and CDR2 is SYGVNS. The V gene lost 6 bases and the J gene lost 9 bases, with 17 bases spanning the gap. The CDR3 sequence is 13 residues long. CDR3 nucleotides: TGTGCCAGCAGCGCCGGCGGAGCACTGAAAGCTTTCTTT. Protein sequence: CASSAGGALKAFF.

Only one count was recorded for this clone. The gene calls are TRBV19 and TRBJ2-1, with a weak D call TRBD2 (6 bases). The V gene lost 4 bases and the J gene lost 7 bases, with 14 bases spanning the gap. Germline V gene lookup returns CDR1 LNHDA and CDR2 SQIVND (reference sequence). CDR3 size: 14 residues. The CDR3 sequence: CASSSKGRLNEQFF. CDR3 coding DNA: TGTGCCAGTAGTAGCAAAGGGAGGCTAAATGAGCAGTTCTTC.

The J gene is TRBJ1-1, the V gene TRBV15; 10 bases map to TRBD1. Germline assignment: CDR1 LNHNV and CDR2 YYDKDF (reference sequence). Trimming at V came to 9 bases and at J to 5 bases, leaving 6 bases not matched to a gene. The CDR3 is 13 residues long. The CDR3 is CATRTGGRTEAFF. CDR3 in DNA: TGTGCCACAAGGACAGGGGGGCGTACTGAAGCTTTCTTT.

V and J are TRBV27 and TRBJ2-2; D possibly corresponds to TRBD2 (7 bases). Per the germline V gene, CDR1 is MNHEY and CDR2 is SMNVEV (reference sequence). The CDR3 has 13 amino acids. The V end was cut by 8 bases, the J end by 2 bases, with 9 bases between. The CDR3 here is CASRGANTGELFF. For the CDR3, the DNA is TGTGCCAGCCGGGGGGCCAACACCGGGGAGCTGTTTTTT.

The chain couples TRBV4-2 to TRBJ2-2; the match to TRBD1 covers 9 bases. The CDR3 covers 15 residues. V was pared by 3 bases and J by 1 base, with 0 bases of the junction left unmatched. The V gene's germline CDR1 is LGHNA and CDR2 YNFKEQ. The CDR3: CASSQDRGNTGELFF. The CDR3 DNA reads TGTGCCAGCAGCCAGGACAGGGGGAACACCGGGGAGCTGTTTTTT.